The clone carrying this TCR beta chain came up a few times. The antigen is unknown. Other DNA sequences of this sample code for an identical CDR3. The data stem from a study of beta chain features in type 1 diabetes. About the study: Patients were similar to healthy donors in age and gender (as well as in cell yields). General study results and limits: Compared with healthy donors, patients appeared to share more similar naive, central memory and regulatory TCRB repertoires. cDNA sequencing could over-represent cells with high TCR expression.

From germline, CDR1 is MDHEN and CDR2 SYDVKM. The CDR3 contains 14 residues. The junction had 2 bases not matched to a gene; V was cut back by 4 bases and J by 5 bases. The investigators reverse transcribed all of the isolated RNA, so they sequenced expressed TCRB transcripts. The table came from immunoSEQ multiplex PCR; TCRdb's copy has only in-frame clones and leaves some out. There are about 930,000 clones in the sample; under 20% occur only once, and about 0.02% lies in the top ten. This chain uses TRBV28 with TRBJ1-5, with TRBD1 identical over 10 bases. Source material: naive CD4+ T cells from blood. The TCR sequence derives from a woman aged 18-29 years in good health. The CDR3 bases are TGTGCCAGCAGTTCAGGACAGGGGGATCAGCCCCAGCATTTT. Amino acids: CASSSGQGDQPQHF.